These 21 T cell receptor beta chains were sequenced from one sample in a study of cytomegalovirus exposure and HLA in healthy donors. In the PCR, 60 Vbeta and 13 Jbeta primers were used. Some clones are missing from TCRdb's copy, which holds only in-frame ones; the method was immunoSEQ multiplex PCR. The table records around 99,000 clones, around 76% of them present only once. The sample taken for sequencing was PBMCs. Receptors were obtained from a young man in good health and CMV-seronegative.

This clone has more than one count but fewer than ten. The V and J genes are TRBV6-5 and TRBJ1-4; D is perhaps TRBD1 (5 bases). V was shortened by 3 bases and J by 4 bases, with 9 bases between the two germline ends. The CDR3 spans 14 residues. The germline gives CDR1 MNHEY, CDR2 SVGAGI. Here the CDR3 DNA reads TGTGCCAGCAGTTATCGACAGAATAATGAAAAACTGTTTTTT. Its protein is CASSYRQNNEKLFF.

This clone occurred a few times. V usage is TRBV4-3 and J usage is TRBJ2-1, with a possible D match to TRBD1 (6 bases). The CDR3 runs 14 residues. The germline gives CDR1 LGHNA, CDR2 YSLEER. Trimming took off 9 bases at V and 0 bases at J, with 12 bases between the two ends. CDR3 residues: CASSSGDSYNEQFF. The CDR3 bases are TGCGCCAGTTCGTCAGGGGACTCCTACAATGAGCAGTTCTTC.

This chain links TRBV11-2 with TRBJ2-3; maybe TRBD1 (5 bases). Germline V CDR1 and CDR2: SGHAT, FQNNGV. The CDR3 is 17 residues long. Between the trimmed V and J ends, which lost 3 bases and 0 bases, there was a span of 16 bases. CDR3 nucleotides: TGTGCCAGCAGCTTCCCCCGTACAGGATCTAGCACAGATACGCAGTATTTT. Encoded protein: CASSFPRTGSSTDTQYF.

On this clone itself: Other nucleotide sequences in the sample specify the same CDR3. The CDR3 region is CASSSGGDYNEQFF. CDR3 nucleotides: TGTGCCAGTAGTAGCGGGGGGGACTACAATGAGCAGTTCTTC. The chain is built from TRBV19 and TRBJ2-1, with 9 bases aligning to TRBD2. The CDR3 consists of 14 residues. Trimming at V came to 4 bases and at J to 3 bases, leaving 1 base not matched to a gene. Germline CDR1 and CDR2: LNHDA and SQIVND (reference sequence).

This chain links TRBV5-1 with TRBJ2-2, with D perhaps matching TRBD2 (6 bases). Deletions cut 3 bases from V and 4 bases from J, with 10 bases between. Germline assignment: CDR1 SGHRS and CDR2 YFSETQ. CDR3 length: 14 amino acids. The CDR3 reads CASSSGEVTGELFF. In DNA form, the CDR3 reads TGCGCCAGCAGCTCCGGGGAGGTCACCGGGGAGCTGTTTTTT.

The rearrangement uses TRBV6-5 and TRBJ2-1; 7 bases are shared with TRBD2. This CDR3 contains 13 residues. With 2 bases clipped from V and 8 bases from J, the junction kept 3 bases outside the gene matches. The germline V gene encodes CDR1 MNHEY and CDR2 SVGAGI. The CDR3 reads CASSYGSGDEQFF. The CDR3 DNA reads as TGTGCCAGCAGTTACGGAAGCGGGGATGAGCAGTTCTTC.

The chain joins TRBV5-1 to TRBJ2-2; D not resolved. The CDR3 loop spans 13 amino acids. Germline V gives CDR1 SGHRS, CDR2 YFSETQ. Between the trimmed V and J ends, which lost 3 bases and 4 bases, there was a span of 7 bases. CDR3 sequence (DNA): TGCGCCAGCAGCTCCCGGGTCACCGGGGAGCTGTTTTTT. It specifies CASSSRVTGELFF. Variable domain in full (rest from reference TRBV5-1 and TRBJ2-2): KAGVTQTPRYLIKTRGQQVTLSCSPISGHRSVSWYQQTPGQGLQFLFEYFSETQRNKGNFPGRFSGRQFSNSRSEMNVSTLELGDSALYLCASSSRVTGELFFGEGSRLTVL.

This chain connects TRBV4-3 to TRBJ1-4; D gene unclear. The CDR3 spans 15 residues. Between the trimmed V and J ends, which lost 0 bases and 2 bases, there was a span of 7 bases. CDR1 and CDR2 from the germline V gene are LGHNA and YSLEER. The CDR3 region has the DNA TGCGCCAGCAGCCAAGATATCTCCACTAATGAAAAACTGTTTTTT. Its protein is CASSQDISTNEKLFF.

The table lists this clone with a few counts. The chain couples TRBV19 to TRBJ1-1; TRBD1 matches 7 bases. In germline, CDR1 is LNHDA, CDR2 SQIVND (reference sequence). After removal of 1 base from V and 13 bases from J, the junction contained 9 bases not matched to a gene. This CDR3 region has 13 residues. CDR3 sequence: CASSIALEGAGFF. The CDR3 DNA reads as TGTGCCAGTAGTATAGCTCTGGAGGGGGCCGGTTTCTTT.

The J gene is TRBJ1-6, the V gene TRBV19, with a tentative D call TRBD1 (6 bases). The CDR3 is 17 residues long. Germline V lookup: CDR1 LNHDA, CDR2 SQIVND (reference sequence). V lost 3 bases, J lost 7 bases, and 19 bases lay in between. As DNA, the CDR3 is TGTGCCAGTAGTATGAGGGGGGGAGCTCCTATGAATTCACCCCTCCACTTT. Residues: CASSMRGGAPMNSPLHF.

This chain links TRBV4-3 with TRBJ1-1; D gene uncertain. Germline values: CDR1 LGHNA, CDR2 YSLEER. The CDR3 sequence is 14 residues long. Trimming left V 0 bases short and J 1 base short, with 6 bases between. The CDR3 coding sequence is TGCGCCAGCAGCCAAGAGTTCGGGAACACTGAAGCTTTCTTT. It is translated as CASSQEFGNTEAFF.

This chain connects TRBV19 to TRBJ1-5; TRBD1 aligns across 7 bases. V lost 2 bases, J lost 0 bases, and 7 bases stayed unmatched. CDR1 and CDR2 (germline): LNHDA, SQIVND (reference sequence). The CDR3 length is 17 residues. The CDR3: CASSINRGSYSNQPQHF. The CDR3 nucleotides read TGTGCCAGTAGTATAAACAGGGGCTCCTATAGCAATCAGCCCCAGCATTTT.

This clone has only a few counts. V is TRBV6-6 and J is TRBJ2-3; 10 bases agree with TRBD1. Germline trimming cut 10 bases from V and 4 bases from J; bases unmatched to any gene: 11. The CDR3 covers 15 residues. Germline lookup yields CDR1 MNHNY and CDR2 SVGAGI (reference sequence). Here the CDR3 DNA reads TGTGCCACAGACTCACCGGGACAGGGGCCAGATACGCAGTATTTT. Amino acids: CATDSPGQGPDTQYF.

J is TRBJ1-5 and V is TRBV27, with 11 bases fitting TRBD1. Trimming removed 4 bases from V and 4 bases from J; junction bases left unmatched: 9. This CDR3 is 17 amino acids long. Germline lookup yields CDR1 MNHEY and CDR2 SMNVEV (reference sequence). The CDR3 bases are TGTGCCAGCAGTTCCCGTGGACAGGGGGCGAGGAATCAGCCCCAGCATTTT. This encodes CASSSRGQGARNQPQHF.

This clone was seen only once. The gene calls are TRBV18 and TRBJ2-5, with TRBD1 identical over 9 bases. The germline gives CDR1 KGHSH, CDR2 LQKENI. Trimming removed 2 bases from V and 3 bases from J; junction bases left unmatched: 4. This CDR3 is 15 amino acids long. This chain's CDR3 is CASSPGGQGEETQYF. CDR3 bases: TGTGCCAGCTCACCAGGGGGACAGGGTGAAGAGACCCAGTACTTC.

This chain joins TRBV5-1 and TRBJ1-2, with 7 bases fitting TRBD1. The CDR3 consists of 14 residues. Losses at the gene ends were 3 bases for V and 6 bases for J; bases not matched to a gene: 8. Per the germline V gene, CDR1 is SGHRS and CDR2 is YFSETQ. DNA of the CDR3: TGCGCCAGCAGCTATGGACAGGCGTCCAATGGCTACACCTTC. This codes for CASSYGQASNGYTF.

V is TRBV11-2 and J is TRBJ1-1; D not certain. Trimming took 5 bases from V and 1 from J, leaving 5 bases between them. CDR3 length: 12 amino acids. The germline V gene encodes CDR1 SGHAT and CDR2 FQNNGV. For the CDR3, the DNA is TGTGCCAGCAGCCGCGGGAACACTGAAGCTTTCTTT. This sequence encodes CASSRGNTEAFF.

In this sample, this clone turned up a few times. The genes are TRBV27 and TRBJ1-2; tentative D call: TRBD1 (6 bases). CDR3 length equals 13 residues. Germline lookup yields CDR1 MNHEY and CDR2 SMNVEV (reference sequence). The V gene lost 3 bases and the J gene lost 8 bases, with 13 bases spanning the gap. CDR3 nucleotides: TGTGCCAGCAGTTTCCAGGGACATCAAGGCTACACCTTC. Encoded protein: CASSFQGHQGYTF.

This clone turned up a few times. This chain uses TRBV14 with TRBJ1-6, with unresolved D. From germline, CDR1 is SGHDN and CDR2 FVKESK. The CDR3 runs 13 residues. V gave up 0 bases and J gave up 10 bases, with 7 bases separating them. CDR3 amino acids: CASSQDPRSPLHF. CDR3 DNA: TGTGCCAGCAGCCAAGATCCCAGATCACCCCTCCACTTT.

This chain uses TRBV19 with TRBJ1-1; D is ambiguous. Germline V CDR1 and CDR2: LNHDA, SQIVND (reference sequence). The CDR3 length is 14 residues. The V end was cut by 3 bases, the J end by 10 bases, with 18 bases between. The CDR3 region is CASSIPQPTRRAFF. The CDR3 region has the DNA TGTGCCAGTAGTATTCCTCAACCTACCCGCCGAGCTTTCTTT.

J is TRBJ2-5 and V is TRBV11-2; 8 nucleotides agree with TRBD2. CDR1 and CDR2 (germline): SGHAT, FQNNGV. The length of the CDR3 is 16 residues. Trimming removed 0 bases from V and 2 bases from J; junction bases left unmatched: 5. CDR3 residues: CASSLEFSGAQETQYF. The CDR3 DNA reads TGTGCCAGCAGCTTAGAATTTAGCGGGGCACAAGAGACCCAGTACTTC.